This T cell receptor (beta chain) was documented in a study of T cell changes during pregnancy in multiple sclerosis. The junction had 13 bases not matched to a gene; V was cut back by 1 base and J by 2 bases. This CDR3 is 18 amino acids long. Germline values: CDR1 MDHEN, CDR2 SYDVKM. Profiled with immunoSEQ multiplex PCR; TCRdb holds only in-frame clones, not every one. This sample has 79,000 or so clones, with around nine tenths found just once. The receptor was derived from a female donor with multiple sclerosis, enrolled in a pregnancy study. This chain uses TRBV28 with TRBJ2-5, with 7 positions matching TRBD2. The specimen comprised CD4+ T cells from peripheral blood mononuclear cells, sampled before pregnancy. Here the CDR3 DNA reads TGTGCCAGCAGTTTATTCATAGCCCCGCAGCGGGAACAAGAGACCCAGTACTTC. This encodes CASSLFIAPQREQETQYF.